This T cell receptor (beta chain) is from a study of somatic mutations in cytotoxic T cells in rheumatoid arthritis. TCRdb keeps only in-frame clones here, not all; method: immunoSEQ multiplex PCR. The table records approximately 25,000 clones, roughly 80% of them present only once. From germline, CDR1 is SGHNT and CDR2 YYREEE (reference sequence). The ends were cut back, 0 bases at V and 1 base at J, with 11 bases in the middle. This CDR3 spans 15 amino acids. Specimen: CD8+ T cells sorted from blood. This sequence originates from a woman aged 18-29 years in good health. The V and J genes are TRBV5-4 and TRBJ2-7, with TRBD1 as a possible D gene (6 bases). The CDR3 loop reads CASSLGRGKSYEQYF. The CDR3 nucleotides read TGTGCCAGCAGCTTGGGCAGGGGAAAATCCTACGAGCAGTACTTC. The entire variable domain, with the rest obtained from reference TRBV5-4 and TRBJ2-7, is as follows: ETGVTQSPTHLIKTRGQQVTLRCSSQSGHNTVSWYQQALGQGPQFIFQYYREEENGRGNFPPRFSGLQFPNYSSELNVNALELDDSALYLCASSLGRGKSYEQYFGPGTRLTVT.